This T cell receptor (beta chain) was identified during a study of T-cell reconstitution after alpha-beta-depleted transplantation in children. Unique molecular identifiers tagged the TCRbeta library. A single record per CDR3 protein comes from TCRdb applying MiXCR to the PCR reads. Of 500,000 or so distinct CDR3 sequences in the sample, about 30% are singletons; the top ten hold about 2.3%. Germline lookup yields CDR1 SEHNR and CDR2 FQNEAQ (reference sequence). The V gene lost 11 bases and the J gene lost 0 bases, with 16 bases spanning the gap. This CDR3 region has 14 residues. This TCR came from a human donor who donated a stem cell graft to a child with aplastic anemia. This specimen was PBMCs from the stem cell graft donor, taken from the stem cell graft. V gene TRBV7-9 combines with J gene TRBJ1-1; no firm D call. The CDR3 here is CAAHSSDLNTEAFF. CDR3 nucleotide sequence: TGTGCCGCCCATTCATCGGATCTGAACACTGAAGCTTTCTTT.